This T cell receptor beta chain was captured by sequencing in a study of liver allograft versus peripheral blood T cells. Study details: The authors compared T cell receptor repertoires in transplanted livers with those in the peripheral blood of recipients.

This clonotype was seen many times. V lost 8 bases and J 4 bases, leaving 12 bases between the germline ends. In germline, CDR1 is MNHNS, CDR2 SASEGT. This CDR3 comprises 13 residues. One entry per CDR3 protein results from TCRdb running MiXCR on the reads. The sample lists thousands of distinct CDR3 sequences, 16% seen once, with roughly 1.9% in the top ten. V gene TRBV6-1 combines with J gene TRBJ1-5; tentative D call: TRBD1 (6 bases). This clonotype was sampled from a human patient who had a liver transplant. Some T cells may be provided by the graft donor. CDR3 DNA: TGTGCCAGCCCGCGGGGGCTTAATCAGCCCCAGCATTTT. Residues: CASPRGLNQPQHF.